These T cell receptor beta chains were read from a single sample in a study of beta chain features in type 1 diabetes. The table came from immunoSEQ multiplex PCR; TCRdb's copy has only in-frame clones and leaves some out. The sample includes about 140,000 clones, about 10% of them seen just once. Sequencing was carried out using naive CD4+ T cells from blood. These receptors all come from a young man in good health. Each CDR3 is given with its conserved first and last residue. Fields, in order: D gene, V gene, J gene, clone size, CDR3 DNA, CDR3 protein. A D gene is named only where the DNA matches it firmly. A clone size is listed for some rows: how often the clone was seen (once, few, many), or a class if it is expanded.

TRBD2,TRBV5-1,TRBJ2-1,few,TGCGCCAGCAGGTCAGCGGGGGGGCCTGATGAGCAGTTCTTC,CASRSAGGPDEQFF
TRBD2,TRBV6-5,TRBJ2-1,NA,TGTGCCAGCAATTCCGGGACTAGCTTTGGGCAGTTCTTC,CASNSGTSFGQFF
TRBD1,TRBV2,TRBJ2-1,NA,TGTGCCAGCGGCCAAGACAGGGGGATGTATGAGCAGTTCTTC,CASGQDRGMYEQFF
NA,TRBV23-1,TRBJ1-4,NA,TGCGCCAGCAGCCAAGAAGACAGAAATACCGAAAAACTGTTTTTT,CASSQEDRNTEKLFF
NA,TRBV28,TRBJ2-5,NA,TGTGCCAGCAACCATCGGGAGACCCAGTACTTC,CASNHRETQYF
TRBD1,TRBV2,TRBJ1-6,few,TGTGCCAGCAGTGAGGACAGGGGATATTCACCCCTCCACTTT,CASSEDRGYSPLHF
NA,TRBV6-5,TRBJ2-5,many,TGTGCCACCTCGACTTGGGAGACCCAGTACTTC,CATSTWETQYF
NA,TRBV7-9,TRBJ1-1,NA,TGTGCCAGCAGCCTAGACCGGGTCACTGAAGCTTTCTTT,CASSLDRVTEAFF
TRBD2,TRBV4-1,TRBJ2-2,NA,TGCGCCAGCAGCCAAGGAGGGGAGGGCTCGGGCACCGGGGAGCTGTTTTTT,CASSQGGEGSGTGELFF
TRBD1,TRBV6-6,TRBJ2-7,few,TGTGCCAGCAGGGCGACAGGGTACGAGCAGTACTTC,CASRATGYEQYF
NA,TRBV30,TRBJ1-6,few,TGTGCCTGGAGTGGGCAGACAAATTCACCCCTCCACTTT,CAWSGQTNSPLHF
NA,TRBV6-5,TRBJ1-4,NA,TGTGCCAGCAGTACGACAGCAACTAATGAAAAACTGTTTTTT,CASSTTATNEKLFF
TRBD2,TRBV19,TRBJ2-1,NA,TGTGCCAGTAGTGGAACTAGCGGGGGGCCTAATGAGCAGTTCTTC,CASSGTSGGPNEQFF
TRBD1,TRBV2,TRBJ1-1,few,TGTGCCAGCATTCGACAGGGGAACACTGAAGCTTTCTTT,CASIRQGNTEAFF
TRBD2,TRBV9,TRBJ2-3,NA,TGTGCCAGCAGCGGGGGAGGGACTAGCGGCCCAGATACGCAGTATTTT,CASSGGGTSGPDTQYF
TRBD1,TRBV5-8,TRBJ2-5,NA,TGTGCCAGCAGCCACGGACAGGGCGTTATCCAAGAGACCCAGTACTTC,CASSHGQGVIQETQYF
NA,TRBV5-1,TRBJ2-7,NA,TGCGCCAGCAGCTTGGGGCAGTACGAGCAGTACTTC,CASSLGQYEQYF
NA,TRBV6-1,TRBJ2-7,NA,TGTGCCAGCAGAAGCAACCTTTACGAGCAGTACTTC,CASRSNLYEQYF
TRBD1,TRBV5-6,TRBJ2-2,few,TGTGCCAGCAGCCCTGACAGGGGAGTCGGGGAGCTGTTTTTT,CASSPDRGVGELFF
NA,TRBV6-5,TRBJ1-3,NA,TGTGCCAGCACTACTCCAGGGAGAAACACCATATATTTT,CASTTPGRNTIYF
TRBD1,TRBV15,TRBJ1-3,few,TGTGCCACCAGCAGGGTCCGACAGGGGAAACCTGGAAACACCATATATTTT,CATSRVRQGKPGNTIYF
TRBD1,TRBV6-5,TRBJ2-7,NA,TGTGCCAGCACTGGGACAGAACTTCGGGAGCAGTACTTC,CASTGTELREQYF
TRBD2,TRBV18,TRBJ2-3,once,TGTGCCAGCTCACCACCGCAGAGCGGGGGGCCCACAGATACGCAGTATTTT,CASSPPQSGGPTDTQYF
TRBD1,TRBV2,TRBJ2-1,many,TGTGCCAGCATGGACAGGAGCTCCTACAATGAGCAGTTCTTC,CASMDRSSYNEQFF
NA,TRBV19,TRBJ2-3,few,TGTGCCAGTAGAACCGGGATTTCAGATACGCAGTATTTT,CASRTGISDTQYF
NA,TRBV6-6,TRBJ2-1,NA,TGTGCCAGCAGGACGGGACTGTCCTACAATGAGCAGTTCTTC,CASRTGLSYNEQFF
TRBD1,TRBV18,TRBJ2-7,NA,TGTGCCAGCTCACCTGGGACAGGGAGAGAAGAGCAGTACTTC,CASSPGTGREEQYF
TRBD1,TRBV7-9,TRBJ2-1,NA,TGTGCCAGCGGGGACAGCTGGATTGAGCAGTTCTTC,CASGDSWIEQFF
TRBD1,TRBV5-6,TRBJ2-5,few,TGTGCCAGCAGCCCGGACAGGGGAAGAGGGGAGACCCAGTACTTC,CASSPDRGRGETQYF
NA,TRBV7-2,TRBJ2-1,few,TGTGCCAGCAGCACGGACATCTACTCTGAGCAGTTCTTC,CASSTDIYSEQFF
TRBD2,TRBV7-8,TRBJ2-5,few,TGTGCCAGCAGCTTAAGGGTGGCCGCGGGGGGGCGGGTGGAGACCCAGTACTTC,CASSLRVAAGGRVETQYF
NA,TRBV7-9,TRBJ1-2,NA,TGTGCCAGCAGCTTAGGGGGCGGTTCCAACTATGGCTACACCTTC,CASSLGGGSNYGYTF
NA,TRBV9,TRBJ1-5,few,TGTGCCAGCAGCGTAGATAGCTCTGGAGATCAGCCCCAGCATTTT,CASSVDSSGDQPQHF
NA,TRBV6-5,TRBJ2-7,NA,TGTGCCAGCAGTTACTCGGGCAGGGGCTACGAGCAGTACTTC,CASSYSGRGYEQYF
NA,TRBV28,TRBJ1-6,NA,TGTGCCAGCAGTTTTTCCAGGGCAAGTTCACCCCTCCACTTT,CASSFSRASSPLHF
TRBD1,TRBV18,TRBJ2-7,NA,TGTGCCGCAAATACCGGGACAGGGGCCGACGAGCAGTACTTC,CAANTGTGADEQYF
TRBD2,TRBV7-6,TRBJ2-3,few,TGTGCCAGCAGCTCGGGGGGGGGCCAGGCAGATACGCAGTATTTT,CASSSGGGQADTQYF
TRBD1,TRBV7-2,TRBJ1-4,few,TGTGCCAGCAGCCCGGACAGGGATGCTGCTAATGAAAAACTGTTTTTT,CASSPDRDAANEKLFF
TRBD2,TRBV11-2,TRBJ2-7,NA,TGTGCCAGCAGCCCCTGGACTAGCGGGGGATACGAGCAGTACTTC,CASSPWTSGGYEQYF
NA,TRBV7-6,TRBJ1-2,NA,TGTGCCAGCAGCTTAGAAAGGGCGGGGTACTATGGCTACACCTTC,CASSLERAGYYGYTF
TRBD1,TRBV11-2,TRBJ2-3,NA,TGTGCCAGCAGCTGGGACAGGGCCGCAGATACGCAGTATTTT,CASSWDRAADTQYF
NA,TRBV7-6,TRBJ2-1,NA,TGTGCCAGCAGCTTAACAGTGTTGCGGGGGCGCTTCAATGAGCAGTTCTTC,CASSLTVLRGRFNEQFF
TRBD1,TRBV29-1,TRBJ2-5,many,TGCAGCGTTGAGGGAGACAGGGGGTTCCAAGAGACCCAGTACTTC,CSVEGDRGFQETQYF
TRBD2,TRBV29-1,TRBJ2-7,NA,TGCAGCGTTAGACTAGCGGGGGGGTTCTACGAGCAGTACTTC,CSVRLAGGFYEQYF
TRBD2,TRBV2,TRBJ2-7,NA,TGTGCCAGCAGTGAAGCGAGGGGTCTGACTAGCGGGGGACCCGTGCAGTACTTC,CASSEARGLTSGGPVQYF
TRBD2,TRBV9,TRBJ2-5,few,TGTGCCAGCAGCGTAACTGGCGGGGGGTACCAAGAGACCCAGTACTTC,CASSVTGGGYQETQYF
NA,TRBV7-2,TRBJ2-1,NA,TGTGCCAGCAGCCCAGACAGGTACACCTACAATGAGCAGTTCTTC,CASSPDRYTYNEQFF
NA,TRBV7-2,TRBJ1-6,NA,TGTGCCAGCAGCGGGGGGAGCTCCTATAATTCACCCCTCCACTTT,CASSGGSSYNSPLHF
TRBD1,TRBV6-5,TRBJ2-7,few,TGTGCCAGCAGTTGGGGACAGGGGAGCGACGAGCAGTACTTC,CASSWGQGSDEQYF
NA,TRBV5-1,TRBJ1-6,NA,TGCGCCAGCAGCTTTGCGGAGAATTCACCCCTCCACTTT,CASSFAENSPLHF
NA,TRBV5-1,TRBJ2-7,many,TGCGCCAGCAGCTTGGGAGGCTACGAGCAGTACTTC,CASSLGGYEQYF
NA,TRBV2,TRBJ1-2,NA,TGTGCCAGCAGCGAGGAATTGTTCCTAGACAACTATGGCTACACCTTC,CASSEELFLDNYGYTF
TRBD2,TRBV7-8,TRBJ2-1,few,TGTGCCAGCAGCCCGCACCGGGACTACGGATACAATGAGCAGTTCTTC,CASSPHRDYGYNEQFF
NA,TRBV29-1,TRBJ1-5,many,TGCAGCGTTGAAGATCGGTCAGGACAGCCCCAGCATTTT,CSVEDRSGQPQHF